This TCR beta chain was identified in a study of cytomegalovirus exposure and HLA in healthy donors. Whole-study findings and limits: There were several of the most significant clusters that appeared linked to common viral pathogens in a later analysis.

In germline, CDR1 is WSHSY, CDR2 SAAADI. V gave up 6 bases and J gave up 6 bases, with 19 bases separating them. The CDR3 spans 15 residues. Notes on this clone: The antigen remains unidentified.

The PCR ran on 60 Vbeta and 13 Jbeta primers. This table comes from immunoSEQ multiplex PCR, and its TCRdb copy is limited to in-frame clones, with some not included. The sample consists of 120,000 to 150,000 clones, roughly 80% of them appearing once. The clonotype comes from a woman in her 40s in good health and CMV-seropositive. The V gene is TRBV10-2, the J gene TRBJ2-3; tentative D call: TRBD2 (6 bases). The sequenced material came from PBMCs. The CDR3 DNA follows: TGCGCCAGCAGGGGGGACTGGATATGGGGGGATACGCAGTATTTT. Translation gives CASRGDWIWGDTQYF.